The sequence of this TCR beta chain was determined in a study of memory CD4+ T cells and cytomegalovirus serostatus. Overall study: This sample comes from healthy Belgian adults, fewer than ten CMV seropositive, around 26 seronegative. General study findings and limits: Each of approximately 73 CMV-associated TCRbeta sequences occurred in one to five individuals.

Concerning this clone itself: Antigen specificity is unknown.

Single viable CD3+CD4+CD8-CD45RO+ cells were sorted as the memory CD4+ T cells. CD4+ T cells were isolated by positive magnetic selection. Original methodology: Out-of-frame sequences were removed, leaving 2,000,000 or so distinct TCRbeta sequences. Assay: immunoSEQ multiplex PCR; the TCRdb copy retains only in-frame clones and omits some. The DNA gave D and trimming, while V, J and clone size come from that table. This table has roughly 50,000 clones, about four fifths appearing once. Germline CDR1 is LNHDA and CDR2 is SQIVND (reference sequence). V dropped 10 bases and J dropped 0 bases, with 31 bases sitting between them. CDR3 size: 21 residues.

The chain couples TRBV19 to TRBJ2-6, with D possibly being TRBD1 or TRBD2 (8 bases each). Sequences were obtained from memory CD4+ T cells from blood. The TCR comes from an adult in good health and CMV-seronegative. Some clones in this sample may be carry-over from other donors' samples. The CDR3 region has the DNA TGTGCCAATTCATCCCGGGAGGGCAGGGGGCCCGATGCCTCTGGGGCCAACGTCCTGACTTTC. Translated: CANSSREGRGPDASGANVLTF.